Presented here are 21 T cell receptor beta chains from one specimen sequenced in a study of Ad26.COV2.S vaccination and SARS-CoV-2 variants. As for treatment: roughly 20 received Ad26.COV2.S at low or high dose, single or two shots; several received placebo; per-sample allocation not given. Sampling was performed 63 days after the first vaccine or placebo injection. Clones were sequenced by immunoSEQ multiplex PCR, and TCRdb holds only the in-frame ones, with some missing. The table includes some 320,000 clones, more than 70% detected once. This sample comprised peripheral blood, obtained in a trial of Ad26.COV2.S vaccine versus placebo. The source is a person between 18 and 60 years old who received the Ad26.COV2.S COVID-19 vaccine or a placebo.

The chain joins TRBV2 to TRBJ1-5; D is unresolved. Germline V gene sequence: CDR1 SNHLY, CDR2 FYNNEI. Between the trimmed V and J ends, which lost 7 bases and 5 bases, there was a span of 15 bases. The CDR3 is 14 residues long. DNA of the CDR3: TGTGCCAGCAAGACGGACGACGGGGATCAGCCCCAGCATTTT. Encoded protein: CASKTDDGDQPQHF.

This rearrangement joins TRBV27 to TRBJ2-7; tentative D call: TRBD1 (5 bases). The V gene's germline CDR1 is MNHEY and CDR2 SMNVEV (reference sequence). Trimming took off 8 bases at V and 3 bases at J, with 17 bases between the two ends. The CDR3 spans 14 residues. The CDR3 reads CASGQAKGLYEQYF. The CDR3 nucleotides are TGTGCCAGCGGACAAGCGAAAGGGCTCTACGAGCAGTACTTC.

V gene TRBV5-6 combines with J gene TRBJ2-2; 13 nucleotides align to TRBD2. V lost 4 bases to trimming and J lost 6 bases; unmatched junction nucleotides: 12. Germline CDR1 reads SGHDT; CDR2 reads YYEEEE. The CDR3 is made up of 18 amino acids. The CDR3 nucleotides are TGTGCCAGCAGCCTTAGGACTAGCGGGGGACGGACTCCCGGGGAGCTGTTTTTT. Its protein is CASSLRTSGGRTPGELFF.

This chain connects TRBV25-1 to TRBJ1-1; D perhaps matches TRBD1 (6 bases). This CDR3 region has 12 residues. The V and J ends lost 8 bases and 7 bases respectively, with 14 bases between them. CDR1 is MGHDK and CDR2 is SYGVNS in the germline V gene. DNA of the CDR3: TGTGCCAGCCAAAAACAGACAGGTGAAGCTTTCTTT. Protein sequence: CASQKQTGEAFF.

This clone was recorded once. The CDR3 sequence is CAWSMTGLGGTEAFF. The CDR3 DNA sequence: TGTGCCTGGAGTATGACAGGGTTGGGGGGCACTGAAGCTTTCTTT. The J gene is TRBJ1-1, the V gene TRBV30; TRBD1 agrees at 7 bases. The CDR3 contains 15 residues. Germline CDR1 GTSNPN, CDR2 SVGIG (reference sequence). V shed 2 bases, J shed 4 bases, and the junction held 10 bases outside the gene matches.

This clone showed up just once. The chain employs TRBV2 and TRBJ1-4; D gene unclear. This CDR3 comprises 16 residues. From germline, CDR1 is SNHLY and CDR2 FYNNEI. Trimming took 6 bases from V and 0 from J, leaving 14 bases between them. The DNA of the CDR3 is TGTGCCAGCAGCCCGAGGCGTGGTCCAACTAATGAAAAACTGTTTTTT. Its translation: CASSPRRGPTNEKLFF.

The CDR3 DNA reads as TGTGCCAGTAGTATTGCAGGGTACGAGACCCAGTACTTC. Amino acids: CASSIAGYETQYF. This chain joins TRBV19 and TRBJ2-5, with D possibly being TRBD1 (5 bases). The germline V gene has CDR1 LNHDA and CDR2 SQIVND (reference sequence). This CDR3 spans 13 amino acids. Deletions cut 3 bases from V and 5 bases from J, with 10 bases between.

J is TRBJ2-3 and V is TRBV6-1; TRBD2 matches at 7 bases. The J segment lost 2 bases and the V segment lost 1 base, leaving 6 bases of the junction unmatched. The CDR3 runs 16 residues. Germline V gives CDR1 MNHNS, CDR2 SASEGT. The CDR3 region has the DNA TGTGCCAGCAGTGAAGGGGGGAGGGGCCCCACAGATACGCAGTATTTT. It encodes CASSEGGRGPTDTQYF.

This chain connects TRBV5-1 to TRBJ2-2; 14 bases agree with TRBD2. The CDR3 spans 18 residues. V lost 4 bases, J lost 1 base, and 6 bases stayed unmatched. CDR1 is SGHRS and CDR2 is YFSETQ in the germline V gene. The CDR3 spells CASSPRTSGGRNTGELFF. The CDR3 bases are TGCGCCAGCAGCCCACGGACTAGCGGGGGGCGGAACACCGGGGAGCTGTTTTTT.

The V call is TRBV5-1, the J call TRBJ1-1, with D possibly being TRBD1 (5 bases). Trimming removed 0 bases at V and 1 base at J, with 10 bases between. The germline V gene has CDR1 SGHRS and CDR2 YFSETQ. The CDR3 spans 15 residues. CDR3 region: CASSLVGGQNTEAFF. In nucleotides, the CDR3 is TGCGCCAGCAGCTTGGTAGGCGGACAGAACACTGAAGCTTTCTTT.

This chain joins TRBV29-1 and TRBJ2-2; D remains unclear. Between the trimmed V and J ends, which lost 4 bases and 2 bases, there was a span of 5 bases. There are 12 residues in the CDR3. The germline CDR1 and CDR2 sequences are SQVTM and ANQGSEA. CDR3 coding DNA: TGCAGCGTTGTTCTAAACACCGGGGAGCTGTTTTTT. Protein product: CSVVLNTGELFF.

This rearrangement joins TRBV7-2 to TRBJ1-5; weak D call: TRBD1 (6 bases). Germline V gene lookup returns CDR1 SGHTA and CDR2 FQGNSA. The CDR3 totals 17 residues. The V end lost 4 bases, the J end lost 6 bases, and 22 bases lay between the germline ends. DNA of the CDR3: TGTGCCAGCAGCTCCATTCGCACGGACAGCTCCTCTCAGCCCCAGCATTTT. Protein product: CASSSIRTDSSSQPQHF. The variable domain in full, with the rest retrieved from reference TRBV7-2 and TRBJ1-5, is GAGVSQSPSNKVTEKGKDVELRCDPISGHTALYWYRQSLGQGLEFLIYFQGNSAPDKSGLPSDRFSAERTGGSVSTLTIQRTQQEDSAVYLCASSSIRTDSSSQPQHFGDGTRLSIL.

There are a few counts of this clone. The chain joins TRBV7-9 to TRBJ1-1; the D is unclear. This CDR3 is built from 14 residues. Per germline, CDR1 SEHNR and CDR2 FQNEAQ (reference sequence). Trimming stripped 4 bases from V and 6 bases from J, with 15 bases between. CDR3 loop: CASSSVSSASEAFF. In DNA form, the CDR3 reads TGTGCCAGCAGCTCGGTCTCATCGGCCTCTGAAGCTTTCTTT.

As concerns this clone: A read error is possible here, since a much larger clone lies one base away. The chain carries TRBV6-5 and TRBJ2-7; D uncertain. This CDR3 is 13 amino acids long. Germline V lookup: CDR1 MNHEY, CDR2 SVGAGI. Trimming stripped 2 bases from V and 2 bases from J, with 7 bases between. The DNA for the CDR3 is TGTGCCAGCAGTTACAGGGAAACCTACGAGCAGTACTTC. Its translation is CASSYRETYEQYF.

This chain connects TRBV6-2 or TRBV6-3 to TRBJ2-1; 7 nucleotides align to TRBD1. J was trimmed by 8 bases and V by 1 base; bases with no gene match: 14. Germline assignment: CDR1 MNHEY and CDR2 SVGEGT. The CDR3 is made up of 17 amino acids. The CDR3 here is CASSYFFPDRVRDEQFF. CDR3 bases: TGTGCCAGCAGTTACTTCTTCCCCGACAGGGTTAGGGATGAGCAGTTCTTC.

The V and J genes are TRBV5-8 and TRBJ1-2; no clear D gene. This CDR3 contains 13 residues. V was cut by 0 bases and J by 3 bases, with 6 bases left in between. In germline, CDR1 is SGHTS, CDR2 YDEGEE. CDR3 residues: CASSLGIYYGYTF. The CDR3 DNA reads as TGTGCCAGCAGCTTGGGGATTTACTATGGCTACACCTTC.

The chain carries TRBV5-1 and TRBJ1-1; D is perhaps TRBD1 (6 bases). This CDR3 contains 14 residues. Trimming took 2 bases from V and 8 from J, leaving 16 bases between them. The V gene's germline CDR1 is SGHRS and CDR2 YFSETQ. In nucleotides, the CDR3 is TGCGCCAGCAGCTTTGCCGGGACAAAACACGAAGCTTTCTTT. Translated, it gives CASSFAGTKHEAFF.

This sequence joins TRBV10-1 and TRBJ2-1; D ambiguous. Trimming took 8 bases from V and 4 from J, leaving 6 bases between them. This CDR3 has 11 residues. Germline CDR1 is WNHNN and CDR2 is SYGVQD (reference sequence). The CDR3 DNA follows: TGCGCCAGCGGAGATTACAATGAGCAGTTCTTC. Protein: CASGDYNEQFF.

The V call is TRBV6-6, the J call TRBJ1-2; D remains ambiguous. CDR1 and CDR2 from the germline V gene are MNHNY and SVGAGI (reference sequence). The length of the CDR3 is 14 residues. V was trimmed by 6 bases and J by 1 base, leaving 12 bases between them. CDR3 amino acids: CASRDDRVNYGYTF. The CDR3 DNA is TGTGCCAGCAGAGATGATAGGGTTAACTATGGCTACACCTTC.

The chain uses TRBV10-2 and TRBJ2-3; no reliable D call. Germline values: CDR1 WSHSY, CDR2 SAAADI. This CDR3 spans 12 amino acids. V lost 7 bases and J lost 6, with 11 bases in between. CDR3 bases: TGCGCCAGCACGGCCCTTTTTGATACGCAGTATTTT. This translates into CASTALFDTQYF.

CDR3 bases: TGTGCCAGCAGCTCCCCGACAGGGGGCACTTCATCCAATGAGCAGTTCTTC. Translating it yields CASSSPTGGTSSNEQFF. The chain couples TRBV7-3 to TRBJ2-1; 10 nucleotides align to TRBD1. There are 17 residues in the CDR3. Germline lookup yields CDR1 SGHTA and CDR2 FQGTGA. Trimming at V came to 4 bases and at J to 6 bases, leaving 12 bases not matched to a gene.